Presented here are 26 T cell receptor beta chains from one specimen sequenced in a study of blood T cell repertoires in COVID-19. TCRdb's copy holds only in-frame clones and misses some; the assay was immunoSEQ multiplex PCR. The sample consists of approximately 260,000 clones, over 80% of them appearing once. Specimen: peripheral blood. These receptors were collected from a man aged 60 to 75 who had recovered from COVID-19.

This chain uses TRBV27 with TRBJ1-5; TRBD1 matches at 7 bases. CDR3 size: 14 residues. The V and J ends lost 5 bases and 8 bases, in that order; junction bases with no gene match: 9. Germline V gene lookup returns CDR1 MNHEY and CDR2 SMNVEV (reference sequence). CDR3 protein: CASSPRQGYEPQHF. The CDR3 region has the DNA TGTGCCAGCAGTCCACGACAGGGCTACGAGCCCCAGCATTTT.

The chain joins TRBV24-1 to TRBJ2-3, with 10 bases matching TRBD2. V shed 2 bases, J shed 3 bases, and the junction held 4 bases outside the gene matches. The CDR3 extends over 16 amino acids. Germline V gene sequence: CDR1 KGHDR, CDR2 SFDVKD. The CDR3 sequence: CATSDYSGGRTDTQYF. CDR3 nucleotides: TGTGCCACCAGTGATTATAGCGGGGGGAGGACAGATACGCAGTATTTT.

The chain joins TRBV6-1 to TRBJ2-3; 13 nucleotides line up with TRBD2. The CDR3 consists of 16 residues. Germline trimming cut 4 bases from V and 2 bases from J; bases unmatched to any gene: 3. Looked up from germline, CDR1 is MNHNS and CDR2 is SASEGT. This chain's CDR3 is CASSGLAGGYTDTQYF. CDR3 nucleotide sequence: TGTGCCAGCAGTGGACTAGCGGGGGGCTACACAGATACGCAGTATTTT.

V usage is TRBV5-6 and J usage is TRBJ2-7, with D hard to call. V was clipped by 3 bases and J by 4 bases, with 8 bases between them. The CDR3 loop spans 12 amino acids. Germline V gene sequence: CDR1 SGHDT, CDR2 YYEEEE. The CDR3 bases are TGTGCCAGCAGCTCAGCGCCTTACGAGCAGTACTTC. Encoded protein: CASSSAPYEQYF.

The chain has TRBV20-1 and TRBJ2-7; D may be TRBD1 (6 bases). CDR1 is DFQATT and CDR2 is SNEGSKA in the germline V gene (reference sequence). The ends were cut back, 3 bases at V and 6 bases at J, with 12 bases in the middle. The length of the CDR3 is 12 residues. The DNA for the CDR3 is TGCAGTGCTAGTCAGGGGCTCGGCGAGCAGTACTTC. Translation gives CSASQGLGEQYF.

V is TRBV11-2 and J is TRBJ2-1; D is perhaps TRBD2 (5 bases). The germline V gene has CDR1 SGHAT and CDR2 FQNNGV. With 10 bases removed from V and 2 bases from J, the gap between germline ends came to 6 bases. The CDR3 sequence is 11 residues long. CDR3 sequence (DNA): TGTGCCACCGGGACCTACAATGAGCAGTTCTTC. Residues: CATGTYNEQFF.

V and J are TRBV2 and TRBJ2-3; 13 bases are shared with TRBD2. The CDR3 sequence is 15 residues long. V gave up 5 bases and J gave up 6 bases; unmatched junction bases: 5. Germline loops: CDR1 SNHLY, CDR2 FYNNEI. The CDR3 region is CASSRLAGGRDTQYF. CDR3 in DNA: TGTGCCAGCAGTCGACTAGCGGGGGGCCGGGATACGCAGTATTTT.

This rearrangement joins TRBV10-1 to TRBJ2-5; 9 nucleotides line up with TRBD2. V shed 6 bases and J 5 bases; nucleotides not matched to a gene: 4. The CDR3 length is 13 residues. Germline-derived CDR1 and CDR2 are WNHNN and SYGVQD (reference sequence). The CDR3 nucleotides are TGCGCCAGCAGCCCTAGCGGGACGGAGACCCAGTACTTC. Its protein product is CASSPSGTETQYF.

V gene TRBV5-4 combines with J gene TRBJ1-1; TRBD1 matches at 11 bases. The CDR3 contains 15 residues. With 4 bases clipped from V and 7 bases from J, the junction kept 9 bases outside the gene matches. The germline gives CDR1 SGHNT, CDR2 YYREEE (reference sequence). The CDR3 DNA follows: TGTGCCAGCAGCAGACCCGGGACAGGGGGGATTGAAGCTTTCTTT. It encodes CASSRPGTGGIEAFF. Variable domain in full (rest from reference TRBV5-4 and TRBJ1-1): ETGVTQSPTHLIKTRGQQVTLRCSSQSGHNTVSWYQQALGQGPQFIFQYYREEENGRGNFPPRFSGLQFPNYSSELNVNALELDDSALYLCASSRPGTGGIEAFFGQGTRLTVV.

This clone was seen more than once but under ten times. V and J are TRBV7-9 and TRBJ2-2; TRBD1 aligns across 8 bases. V dropped 5 bases and J dropped 5; count of bases not matched to a gene: 7. The CDR3 runs 15 residues. CDR1 and CDR2 from the germline V gene are SEHNR and FQNEAQ (reference sequence). CDR3 loop: CASSQGAGRTGELFF. The CDR3 bases are TGTGCCAGCAGCCAGGGGGCAGGGAGGACCGGGGAGCTGTTTTTT.

The chain has TRBV7-6 and TRBJ2-3; possibly TRBD1 for D (5 bases). The CDR3 is made up of 15 amino acids. The germline V and J ends were trimmed by 5 bases and 4 bases, with 16 bases remaining between them. The V gene's germline CDR1 is SGHVS and CDR2 FNYEAQ. The CDR3 reads CASSRQLGRADTQYF. CDR3 nucleotides: TGTGCCAGCAGCCGACAATTGGGCAGGGCAGATACGCAGTATTTT.

This clone was detected only a few times. This sequence joins TRBV28 and TRBJ1-2; possible D gene TRBD1, 5 bases. This CDR3 spans 16 amino acids. V was cut by 1 base and J by 7 bases, with 19 bases left in between. CDR1 is MDHEN and CDR2 is SYDVKM in the germline V gene. The CDR3 sequence is CASSLFSLGREVGYTF. The CDR3 DNA follows: TGTGCCAGCAGTTTATTTTCATTGGGCAGGGAAGTTGGCTACACCTTC.

This chain joins TRBV4-1 and TRBJ2-7, with D hard to call. V lost 0 bases and J 3 bases, leaving 15 bases between the germline ends. Germline-derived CDR1 and CDR2 are MGHRA and YSYEKL. CDR3 length: 16 amino acids. CDR3 nucleotides: TGCGCCAGCAGCCAAGAAGACCCGCCGGGTTACTACGAGCAGTACTTC. Its protein is CASSQEDPPGYYEQYF.

J is TRBJ1-1 and V is TRBV7-2; D remains unclear. The V end was cut by 0 bases, the J end by 0 bases, with 5 bases between. Germline-derived CDR1 and CDR2 are SGHTA and FQGNSA. The CDR3 has 14 amino acids. The DNA of the CDR3 is TGTGCCAGCAGCTTAGCCGGGGTGAACACTGAAGCTTTCTTT. Translation gives CASSLAGVNTEAFF.

The chain carries TRBV3-1 (or the pseudogene TRBV3-2) and TRBJ2-7; tentative D call: TRBD1 (6 bases). The germline V and J ends were trimmed by 1 base and 0 bases, with 10 bases remaining between them. Germline V CDR1 and CDR2: LGHDT, YNNKEL (reference sequence). This CDR3 spans 15 amino acids. The CDR3 is CASSQAQGSSYEQYF. In DNA form, the CDR3 reads TGTGCCAGCAGCCAAGCTCAGGGGAGCTCCTACGAGCAGTACTTC.

Only a few counts were recorded for this clone. Distinct nucleotide sequences in the sample also encode this CDR3. The V call is TRBV18, the J call TRBJ1-1; tentative D call: TRBD1 (6 bases). The CDR3 is 14 amino acids. The V end was cut by 6 bases, the J end by 2 bases, with 13 bases between. The germline CDR1 and CDR2 sequences are KGHSH and LQKENI. The CDR3 DNA reads TGTGCCAGCTCCCCCATGACAGGCAACACTGAAGCTTTCTTT. It yields the protein CASSPMTGNTEAFF. Based on the CDR3 plus reference TRBV18 and TRBJ1-1, the full variable domain is NAGVMQNPRHLVRRRGQEARLRCSPMKGHSHVYWYRQLPEEGLKFMVYLQKENIIDESGMPKERFSAEFPKEGPSILRIQQVVRGDSAAYFCASSPMTGNTEAFFGQGTRLTVV.

This clone came up many times. The V gene is TRBV10-3, the J gene TRBJ2-7; 8 nucleotides line up with TRBD1. The CDR3 has 16 residues. The V gene's germline CDR1 is ENHRY and CDR2 SYGVKD. The V gene end was trimmed by 1 base and the J gene end by 5 bases; junction bases not matched to a gene: 10. The CDR3 DNA follows: TGTGCCATCAGTGAGTTAAGTGAGACAGGGGTCCACGAGCAGTACTTC. Amino acids: CAISELSETGVHEQYF.

This clone was picked up a small number of times. The V and J genes are TRBV19 and TRBJ2-7; maybe TRBD2 (6 bases). Trimming removed 1 base at V and 0 bases at J, with 10 bases between. The germline V gene has CDR1 LNHDA and CDR2 SQIVND (reference sequence). The CDR3 is made up of 15 amino acids. CDR3 DNA sequence: TGTGCCAGTAGTATAGGTGCGGGAAGCTCCTACGAGCAGTACTTC. Amino acid sequence: CASSIGAGSSYEQYF.

This clone was recorded many times. The chain employs TRBV9 and TRBJ2-1; 13 bases fit TRBD2. CDR3 length: 18 amino acids. V gave up 0 bases and J gave up 2 bases; unmatched junction bases: 5. The germline gives CDR1 SGDLS, CDR2 YYNGEE. CDR3: CASSVVTSGRLTYNEQFF. The CDR3 region has the DNA TGTGCCAGCAGCGTAGTGACTAGCGGGAGGTTAACCTACAATGAGCAGTTCTTC.

This rearrangement joins TRBV7-9 to TRBJ2-7, with a tentative D call TRBD1 (5 bases). The CDR3 sequence is 11 residues long. From germline, CDR1 is SEHNR and CDR2 FQNEAQ (reference sequence). V gave up 5 bases and J gave up 7 bases, with 9 bases separating them. CDR3: CASSQGQEQYF. The CDR3 region has the DNA TGTGCCAGCAGCCAAGGACAAGAGCAGTACTTC.

The chain has TRBV4-2 and TRBJ1-3; D is undetermined. V was trimmed by 0 bases and J by 0 bases, leaving 12 bases between them. The CDR3 is made up of 17 amino acids. Germline CDR1 and CDR2: LGHNA and YNFKEQ. CDR3 DNA sequence: TGTGCCAGCAGCCAAGATCGCACAGCTTCCTCTGGAAACACCATATATTTT. Amino acid sequence: CASSQDRTASSGNTIYF.

This clone was observed a single time. J is TRBJ2-7 and V is TRBV5-6; 9 bases match TRBD1. The CDR3 covers 15 residues. V shed 2 bases, J shed 6 bases, and the junction held 9 bases outside the gene matches. Germline V gene data show CDR1 as SGHDT and CDR2 as YYEEEE. The CDR3 sequence is CASSFLGQGLREQYF. CDR3 nucleotides: TGTGCCAGCAGCTTCTTGGGACAGGGTTTACGCGAGCAGTACTTC.

V is TRBV6-6 and J is TRBJ2-7, with TRBD1 identical over 10 bases. Trimming removed 6 bases from V and 3 bases from J; junction bases left unmatched: 8. The CDR3 consists of 15 residues. Germline V gives CDR1 MNHNY, CDR2 SVGAGI (reference sequence). CDR3 amino acids: CASRSGTGDLYEQYF. CDR3 nucleotides: TGTGCCAGCAGATCCGGGACAGGGGATCTCTACGAGCAGTACTTC.

DNA for the CDR3: TGTGCCTGGAGTCTATTTAGCGGGCTTACCTACGAGCAGTACTTC. Protein: CAWSLFSGLTYEQYF. V is TRBV30 and J is TRBJ2-7; 7 positions match TRBD2. Germline-derived CDR1 and CDR2 are GTSNPN and SVGIG (reference sequence). This CDR3 is built from 15 residues. V shed 2 bases, J shed 2 bases, and the junction held 9 bases outside the gene matches.

This clone was seen only once. The chain uses TRBV9 and TRBJ2-1; the D is unclear. The CDR3 consists of 11 residues. V lost 2 bases to trimming and J lost 9 bases, with 6 bases between them. CDR1 is SGDLS, CDR2 YYNGEE, per germline. CDR3 DNA: TGTGCCAGCAGCGTCGGGTCTGAGCAGTTCTTC. Amino acids: CASSVGSEQFF.

The rearrangement joins TRBV4-2 to TRBJ2-6; D is unresolved. CDR1 is LGHNA, CDR2 YNFKEQ, per germline. The V gene lost 3 bases and the J gene lost 4 bases, with 13 bases spanning the gap. There are 16 residues in the CDR3. The CDR3 is CASSQEGAAGANVLTF. CDR3 coding DNA: TGTGCCAGCAGCCAGGAAGGAGCTGCAGGGGCCAACGTCCTGACTTTC.